This T cell receptor (beta chain) was found in a study of cytotoxic CD8 clonotypes in ibrutinib-treated CLL (TCRdb year 2021). Broadly, across the study: The cohort was composed of 11 relapsed/refractory and roughly 15 treatment-naive patients; IGHV unmutated status was identified in under 18 patients. Responses were partial in approximately 24 patients and complete in 2; after median approximately 66 months follow-up, about 14 stayed in remission and roughly twelve progressed. Patients were still on ibrutinib when every remission and progressive disease sample was collected. Cryopreserved peripheral blood mononuclear cells were obtained prior to treatment, at the time of response, and at either disease progression or sustained remission. Response samples were taken after a median of 12 months on treatment, ranging from 6 to 36 months. Of the roughly 86 people in the trial, roughly 27 had longitudinal samples available. Samples averaged about 260,000 productive templates and approximately 100,000 productive rearrangements.

General study outcomes and caveats: Baseline clonality exceeded that of age-matched healthy donors and correlated strongly with circulating CD8+ T-cell counts. Sustained-remission and progressing patients did not have matched sampling times, and lymph node repertoires were not examined. At ibrutinib response clonality went up, during sustained remission it held steady, and at progression it dropped back toward baseline. Public clonotypes were rare and either shrank or stayed stable during treatment, and the rise in clonality at ibrutinib response reflected expansion of private clonotypes.

Each clonotype received, on average, 10x coverage in deep resolution sequencing performed on a MiSeq, where the target depth lay between 1 in 1 million and 1 in 200,000 T cells. The immunoSEQ hsTCRB Kit was used to generate the TCR beta libraries. The authors' analysis ran thus. Data were analyzed with ImmunoSEQ Data Assistant and ImmunoSEQ Analyzer, with V, D and J genes assigned per IMGT definitions. Clonality, which ranges from 0 to 1, was calculated by subtracting the normalized Shannon entropy of productive rearrangement frequencies from one. Public clonotype analysis was restricted to overrepresented clonotypes comprising at least 0.05% of each patient's repertoire. Some 13 age-matched healthy donor repertoires from immuneACCESS served as clonality controls. TCRdb took this table from immuneACCESS and kept in-frame rearrangements with V and J called. Such tables lack part of the clones; where checked against another copy, unresolved V genes explain under half of the gap, and the rest is unexplained. V, J and clone size are taken as reported in that table, and D and trimming were inferred from the DNA itself. The sample profile shows about 120,000 clones; 58% of them were found once. The ten largest make up approximately 35% of the sample.

The CDR3, cysteine through phenylalanine, is 14 amino acids long. Left in the record is the CDR3 DNA by itself, 42 bases read in frame from the first base. The germline ends are 11 bases apart after V is trimmed by 1 base and J by 5 bases. From the germline V gene (reference sequence), CDR1 is MNHNY and CDR2 is SVGAGI. The time point label for this specimen denotes: less than 30 months on ibrutinib. For TCR beta library preparation, about 1.8 micrograms of genomic DNA were isolated from cryopreserved PBMCs. High-throughput TCR beta sequencing was performed on longitudinal blood samples from CLL patients receiving ibrutinib monotherapy. The patients took part in an open-label, single-center phase 2 trial of ibrutinib monotherapy. Remarks on this clone: The clone's antigen remains unknown. No base qualities exist here, and no much larger clone lies one base off it.

The receptor was isolated from a human donor with chronic lymphocytic leukemia. Material: PBMCs, obtained after 24 months of ibrutinib treatment. The chain links TRBV6-6 with TRBJ2-5; a tentative D call is TRBD2 (6 bases match). The DNA reads TGTGCCAGCAGTTACTACGGACGGGGGGAGACCCAGTACTTC. Translated, it gives CASSYYGRGETQYF.